This T cell receptor beta chain was observed in a study of blood T cells in healthy people across ages. Together with a sample-barcoded 5' primer, a J-beta primer mix was included in a second PCR lasting about 6 to 11 cycles. TCRdb processed the 5' RACE reads anew with MiXCR; each CDR3 protein has one entry. The sample yields approximately 1.5 million distinct CDR3 sequences, about 32% seen once. V lost 3 bases to trimming and J lost 5 bases; unmatched junction nucleotides: 10. The germline V gene has CDR1 DFQATT and CDR2 SNEGSKA (reference sequence). CDR3 length: 15 amino acids. Isolation of PBMCs gave at least 7 million cells per sample.

The source material was blood. This chain connects TRBV20-1 to TRBJ2-3, with 8 bases fitting TRBD2. This clonotype was obtained from a woman aged 25 to 39 in good health. The CDR3 nucleotides are TGCAGTGCTAGTTCATCTAGCGGGTTGAGAGATACGCAGTATTTT. Translating gives CSASSSSGLRDTQYF.